This T cell receptor (beta chain) was profiled in a study of blood T cell repertoires in COVID-19. Study context: COVID-19 samples collected from the United States, Italy and Spain covered acute and convalescent phases.

Original processing methods: Estimated nucleated cell counts came from reference gene primer amplification. Assay: immunoSEQ multiplex PCR; the TCRdb copy retains only in-frame clones and omits some. The V and J calls and the clone size are those of that table, but D and trimming were determined from the DNA. This table holds about 400,000 clones, 70% to 90% found once. This clone was seen only a few times. CDR1 is LNHDA and CDR2 is SQIVND in the germline V gene (reference sequence). The CDR3 consists of 16 residues. J was trimmed by 2 bases and V by 5 bases; bases with no gene match: 5. The chain combines TRBV19 with TRBJ1-5; 11 bases fit TRBD1. Sequenced material: peripheral blood. The receptor's source is a woman younger than 45 with active or convalescent COVID-19. In nucleotides, the CDR3 is TGTGCCAGTAGTGGGGGACAGGGGGTCGGCAATCAGCCCCAGCATTTT. Its translation is CASSGGQGVGNQPQHF.